These 16 T cell receptor beta chains share one sample of origin, sequenced in a study of T cells in Graves' hyperthyroidism and ophthalmopathy. RNA transcripts yielded amplified TCR beta CDR3 regions. The TCR CDR3 was amplified in a first-round RT-PCR using the HTBI primer set. TCRdb itself ran the multiplex PCR reads through MiXCR, one entry per CDR3 protein. The repertoire has hundreds of thousands of distinct CDR3 sequences, 22% of them found once; the top ten carry 45% to 55%. Specimen: blood. Every receptor here comes from a woman between 65 and 79 years old with Graves' ophthalmopathy.

This clonotype was counted at least ten times. The chain combines TRBV7-8 with TRBJ2-3; weak D call: TRBD2 (6 bases). Germline V gene lookup returns CDR1 SGHVS and CDR2 FQNEAQ. Trimming took 5 bases from V and 2 from J, leaving 17 bases between them. The CDR3 contains 16 residues. CDR3 sequence (DNA): TGTGCCAGCAGCGGTCTAGCGACCCTTACCACAGATACGCAGTATTTT. It specifies CASSGLATLTTDTQYF.

CDR3 in DNA: TGTGCCAGCAGACAGCGGAGCTCCTACGAGCAGTACTTC. Translated: CASRQRSSYEQYF. The chain carries TRBV6-2 or TRBV6-3 and TRBJ2-7; D may be TRBD2 (5 bases). Germline loops: CDR1 MNHEY, CDR2 SVGEGT. Trimming removed 6 bases from V and 0 bases from J, with 9 bases in between. The CDR3 totals 13 residues.

This clonotype was counted only a few times. The chain combines TRBV6-1 with TRBJ2-5; 10 positions agree with TRBD1. CDR1 MNHNS and CDR2 SASEGT come from the germline V gene. The V and J ends lost 5 bases and 1 base, in that order; junction bases with no gene match: 4. CDR3 length equals 15 residues. The CDR3 reads CASSFRDRGQETQYF. The DNA of the CDR3 is TGTGCCAGCAGTTTCCGGGACAGGGGCCAAGAGACCCAGTACTTC.

This clonotype was detected ten times or more. V is TRBV7-2 and J is TRBJ2-7; 7 positions agree with TRBD1. V was clipped by 5 bases and J by 4 bases; unmatched bases: 17. In germline, CDR1 is SGHTA, CDR2 FQGNSA. There are 17 residues in the CDR3. CDR3 coding DNA: TGTGCCAGCAGCACGAACGAGGGCCGGGACAGACCGTACGAGCAGTACTTC. Translated, it gives CASSTNEGRDRPYEQYF.

The V gene is TRBV7-2, the J gene TRBJ2-1; D might be TRBD1 (6 bases). Germline V gene data show CDR1 as SGHTA and CDR2 as FQGNSA. Trimming stripped 5 bases from V and 4 bases from J, with 15 bases between. The CDR3 sequence is 15 residues long. CDR3 sequence reads: CASSPQGGNYNEQFF. The CDR3 DNA follows: TGTGCCAGCAGCCCACAGGGTGGGAATTACAATGAGCAGTTCTTC.

This chain connects TRBV10-3 to TRBJ1-2; D not certain. Germline values: CDR1 ENHRY, CDR2 SYGVKD. V was clipped by 7 bases and J by 2 bases, with 14 bases between them. CDR3 size: 14 residues. CDR3 residues: CAITATHLNYGYTF. CDR3 coding DNA: TGTGCCATCACCGCGACACACCTAAACTATGGCTACACCTTC.

The gene calls are TRBV10-2 and TRBJ1-2; no reliable D call. The CDR3 length is 12 residues. V was pared by 2 bases and J by 2 bases, with 3 bases between. The germline V gene has CDR1 WSHSY and CDR2 SAAADI. The CDR3 DNA reads TGCGCCAGCAGTGAGCAAAACTATGGCTACACCTTC. Translated: CASSEQNYGYTF.

V and J are TRBV30 and TRBJ1-1, with D hard to call. The CDR3 has 13 residues. CDR1 is GTSNPN, CDR2 SVGIG, per germline (reference sequence). V lost 4 bases to trimming and J lost 0 bases, with 9 bases between them. CDR3 DNA sequence: TGTGCCTGGAAAGTCAGCCTGAACACTGAAGCTTTCTTT. This sequence encodes CAWKVSLNTEAFF.

This clonotype was recorded many times. The chain carries TRBV11-2 and TRBJ2-3, with TRBD2 matching over 11 bases. J lost 5 bases, V lost 5 bases, and 6 bases had no gene match. This CDR3 has 15 amino acids. Germline-derived CDR1 and CDR2 are SGHAT and FQNNGV. The DNA for the CDR3 is TGTGCCAGCAGCCGTAGCGGGAGGGCAGAAGATACGCAGTATTTT. This translates into CASSRSGRAEDTQYF.

The chain couples TRBV27 to TRBJ1-5; no firm D call. Deletions cut 8 bases from V and 0 bases from J, with 29 bases between. Germline CDR1 reads MNHEY; CDR2 reads SMNVEV (reference sequence). This CDR3 has 20 residues. The CDR3 region is CASGPLPGLLPPDSNQPQHF. The DNA of the CDR3 is TGTGCCAGCGGGCCCCTCCCCGGGCTCCTGCCCCCTGATAGCAATCAGCCCCAGCATTTT.

This clonotype has at least ten counts. The chain links TRBV28 to TRBJ1-2; the match to TRBD1 covers 7 bases. Germline CDR1 is MDHEN and CDR2 is SYDVKM. CDR3 length equals 14 residues. V lost 6 bases to trimming and J lost 0 bases; unmatched junction nucleotides: 4. The CDR3 reads CASRGQEANYGYTF. In DNA, the CDR3 is TGTGCCAGCAGAGGACAGGAAGCTAACTATGGCTACACCTTC.

The genes are TRBV27 and TRBJ1-2; a possible D gene is TRBD1 (5 bases). Germline V gene data show CDR1 as MNHEY and CDR2 as SMNVEV (reference sequence). This CDR3 has 14 residues. The ends were cut back, 3 bases at V and 4 bases at J, with 12 bases in the middle. CDR3 protein: CASSFKGPGYGYTF. CDR3 coding DNA: TGTGCCAGCAGTTTTAAGGGGCCTGGCTATGGCTACACCTTC.

This chain connects TRBV20-1 to TRBJ2-5; no clear D gene. V was trimmed by 5 bases and J by 9 bases, leaving 16 bases between them. The germline CDR1 and CDR2 sequences are DFQATT and SNEGSKA (reference sequence). This CDR3 is 12 amino acids long. This chain's CDR3 is CSAFPRPPAQYF. In DNA form, the CDR3 reads TGCAGTGCTTTCCCGCGGCCACCCGCCCAGTACTTC.

This clonotype has only a few counts. The chain is built from TRBV3-1 and TRBJ2-7, with 11 bases lining up with TRBD2. Germline lookup yields CDR1 LGHDT and CDR2 YNNKEL (reference sequence). CDR3 length: 15 amino acids. The ends lost 7 bases at V and 1 base at J; junction bases unmatched: 6. The CDR3 nucleotides are TGTGCCAGCACCACTACTAGCGGGAGTTCCTACGAGCAGTACTTC. Translation: CASTTTSGSSYEQYF.

The genes are TRBV29-1 and TRBJ2-7; unclear D gene. The CDR3 consists of 13 residues. Between the trimmed V and J ends, which lost 3 bases and 5 bases, there was a span of 14 bases. Germline V lookup: CDR1 SQVTM, CDR2 ANQGSEA. The CDR3 DNA follows: TGCAGCGTTGATAGGTTGGGGATCAACGAGCAGTACTTC. Translation gives CSVDRLGINEQYF.

In its sample, this clonotype was seen many times. J is TRBJ2-5 and V is TRBV20-1; 8 positions agree with TRBD1. The CDR3 loop spans 15 amino acids. Looked up from germline, CDR1 is DFQATT and CDR2 is SNEGSKA (reference sequence). The junction had 7 bases not matched to a gene; V was cut back by 3 bases and J by 1 base. The CDR3 sequence is CSARDREGSQETQYF. The CDR3 DNA sequence: TGCAGTGCTAGGGACAGGGAAGGTTCCCAAGAGACCCAGTACTTC.